The clone carrying this T cell receptor (beta chain) was recorded many times. Per germline, CDR1 DFQATT and CDR2 SNEGSKA (reference sequence). CDR3 size: 11 residues. The data were obtained in a study of CD8 T cells in ankylosing spondylitis. MiXCR, run by TCRdb on the 5' RACE reads, gives a single entry per CDR3 protein. The sample shows under 300,000 distinct CDR3 sequences, approximately 11% of them seen only once. The chain uses TRBV20-1 and TRBJ2-7, with D possibly matching TRBD2 (5 bases). The TCR originated in a male donor with ankylosing spondylitis or in good health (not recorded which). What was sequenced was blood, either unsorted or a sorted T cell fraction (not recorded which). The CDR3 spells CSARGLYEQYF. CDR3 nucleotides: TGCAGCGCACGGGGTCTCTACGAGCAGTACTTC.